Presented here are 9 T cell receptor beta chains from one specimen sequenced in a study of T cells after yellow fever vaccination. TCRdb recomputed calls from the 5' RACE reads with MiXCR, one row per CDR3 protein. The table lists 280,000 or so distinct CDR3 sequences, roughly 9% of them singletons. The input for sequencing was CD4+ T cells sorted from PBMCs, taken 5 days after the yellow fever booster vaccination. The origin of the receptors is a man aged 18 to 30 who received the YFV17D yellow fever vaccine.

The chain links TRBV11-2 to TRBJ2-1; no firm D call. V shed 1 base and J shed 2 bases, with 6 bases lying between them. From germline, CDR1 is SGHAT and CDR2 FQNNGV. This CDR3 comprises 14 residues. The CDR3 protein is CASSLAGTYNEQFF. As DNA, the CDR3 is TGTGCCAGCAGCTTAGCGGGCACCTACAATGAGCAGTTCTTC. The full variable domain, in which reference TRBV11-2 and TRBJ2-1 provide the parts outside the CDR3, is EAGVAQSPRYKIIEKRQSVAFWCNPISGHATLYWYQQILGQGPKLLIQFQNNGVVDDSQLPKDRFSAERLKGVDSTLKIQPAKLEDSAVYLCASSLAGTYNEQFFGPGTRLTVL.

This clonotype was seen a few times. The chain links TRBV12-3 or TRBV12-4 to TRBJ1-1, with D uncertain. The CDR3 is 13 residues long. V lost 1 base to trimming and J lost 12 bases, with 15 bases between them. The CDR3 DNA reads TGTGCCAGCAGTTTAGGTAGGGCCAGAGGAACTTTCTTT. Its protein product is CASSLGRARGTFF.

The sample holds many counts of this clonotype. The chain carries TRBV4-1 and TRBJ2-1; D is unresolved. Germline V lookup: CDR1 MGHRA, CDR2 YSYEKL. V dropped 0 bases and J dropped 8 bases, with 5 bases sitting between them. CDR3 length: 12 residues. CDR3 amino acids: CASSQDRYEQFF. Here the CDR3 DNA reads TGCGCCAGCAGCCAAGATCGCTATGAGCAGTTCTTC.

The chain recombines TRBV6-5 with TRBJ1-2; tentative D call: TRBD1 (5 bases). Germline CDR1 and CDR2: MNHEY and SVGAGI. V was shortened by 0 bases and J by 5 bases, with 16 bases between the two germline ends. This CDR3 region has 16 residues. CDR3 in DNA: TGTGCCAGCAGTTACTCGGGGGTCCACATCGGGTATGGCTACACCTTC. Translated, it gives CASSYSGVHIGYGYTF.

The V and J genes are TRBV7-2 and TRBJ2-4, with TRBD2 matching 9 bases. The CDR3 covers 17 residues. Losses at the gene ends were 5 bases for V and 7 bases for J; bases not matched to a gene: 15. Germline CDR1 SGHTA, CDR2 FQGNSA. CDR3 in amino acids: CASSHRPSGAGWNIQYF. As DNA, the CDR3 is TGTGCCAGCAGCCACCGGCCTAGCGGGGCGGGGTGGAACATTCAGTACTTC.

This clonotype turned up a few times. In DNA form, the CDR3 reads TGTGCCAGCAGCTCACAGGGGAAGGCTTTCTTT. Its protein product is CASSSQGKAFF. The rearrangement links TRBV7-2 to TRBJ1-1, with 7 bases fitting TRBD1. The germline CDR1 and CDR2 sequences are SGHTA and FQGNSA. V dropped 4 bases and J dropped 11; count of bases not matched to a gene: 4. CDR3 size: 11 residues. The full variable domain, completed using reference TRBV7-2 and TRBJ1-1, is GAGVSQSPSNKVTEKGKDVELRCDPISGHTALYWYRQSLGQGLEFLIYFQGNSAPDKSGLPSDRFSAERTGGSVSTLTIQRTQQEDSAVYLCASSSQGKAFFGQGTRLTVV.

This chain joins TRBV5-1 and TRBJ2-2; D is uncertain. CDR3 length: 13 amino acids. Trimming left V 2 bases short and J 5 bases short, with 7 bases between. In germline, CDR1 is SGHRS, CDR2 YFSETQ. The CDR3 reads CASSFAPTGELFF. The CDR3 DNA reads TGCGCCAGCAGCTTTGCCCCAACCGGGGAGCTGTTTTTT.

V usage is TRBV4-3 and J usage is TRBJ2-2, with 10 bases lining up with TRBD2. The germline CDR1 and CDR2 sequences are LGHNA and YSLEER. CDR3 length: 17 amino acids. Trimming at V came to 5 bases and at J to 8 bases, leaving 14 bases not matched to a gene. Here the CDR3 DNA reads TGCGCCAGCAGCGAAGGGGCAAGCGGGGGGGCGTATGGGGAGCTGTTTTTT. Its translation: CASSEGASGGAYGELFF.

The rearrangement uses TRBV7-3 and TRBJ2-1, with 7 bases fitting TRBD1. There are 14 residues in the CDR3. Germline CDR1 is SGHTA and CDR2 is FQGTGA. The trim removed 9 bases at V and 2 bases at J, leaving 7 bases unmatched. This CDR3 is CARKTGIPYNEQFF. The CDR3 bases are TGTGCCAGGAAGACAGGGATTCCCTACAATGAGCAGTTCTTC.